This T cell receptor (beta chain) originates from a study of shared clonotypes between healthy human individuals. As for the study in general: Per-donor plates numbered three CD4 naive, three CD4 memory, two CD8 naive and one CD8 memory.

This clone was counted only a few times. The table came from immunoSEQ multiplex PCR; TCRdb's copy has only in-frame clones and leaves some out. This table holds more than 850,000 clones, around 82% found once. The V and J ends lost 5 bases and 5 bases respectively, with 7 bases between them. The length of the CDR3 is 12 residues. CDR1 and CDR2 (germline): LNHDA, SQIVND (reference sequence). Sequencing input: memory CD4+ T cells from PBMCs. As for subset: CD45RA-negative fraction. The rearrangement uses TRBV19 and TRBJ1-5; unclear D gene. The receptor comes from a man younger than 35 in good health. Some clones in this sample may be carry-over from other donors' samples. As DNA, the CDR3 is TGTGCCAGTAGTGATGCTTATCAGCCCCAGCATTTT. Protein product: CASSDAYQPQHF.